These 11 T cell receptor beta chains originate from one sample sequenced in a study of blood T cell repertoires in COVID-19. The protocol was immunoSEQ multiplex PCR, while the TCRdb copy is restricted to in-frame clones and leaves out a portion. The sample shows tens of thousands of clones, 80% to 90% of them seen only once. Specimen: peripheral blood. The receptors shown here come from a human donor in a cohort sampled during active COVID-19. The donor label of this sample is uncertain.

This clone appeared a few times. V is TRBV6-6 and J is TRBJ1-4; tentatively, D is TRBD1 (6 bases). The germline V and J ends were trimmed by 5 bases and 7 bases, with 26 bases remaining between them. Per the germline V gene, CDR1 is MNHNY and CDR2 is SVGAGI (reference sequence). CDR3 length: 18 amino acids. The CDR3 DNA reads TGTGCCAGCAGTCAAAATGCGGACAGAATCTTCCTAAGTGAAAAACTGTTTTTT. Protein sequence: CASSQNADRIFLSEKLFF.

CDR3 sequence reads: CASSYIRTGRSEQFF. CDR3 coding DNA: TGTGCCAGCAGTTACATAAGGACAGGGCGCAGTGAGCAGTTCTTC. This chain joins TRBV6-5 and TRBJ2-1, with 8 nucleotides matching TRBD1. The CDR3 length is 15 residues. Germline CDR1 is MNHEY and CDR2 is SVGAGI. J lost 9 bases, V lost 2 bases, and 9 bases had no gene match.

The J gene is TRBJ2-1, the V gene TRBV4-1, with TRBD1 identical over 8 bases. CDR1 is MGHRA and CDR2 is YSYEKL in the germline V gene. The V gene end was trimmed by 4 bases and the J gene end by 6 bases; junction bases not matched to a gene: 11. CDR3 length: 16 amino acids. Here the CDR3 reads CASSPLKGQGVNEQFF. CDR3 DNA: TGCGCCAGCAGCCCATTAAAAGGACAGGGCGTCAATGAGCAGTTCTTC.

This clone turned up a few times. CDR3 sequence: CASSLRVSGNTIYF. The CDR3 DNA is TGTGCCAGCAGCCTCAGGGTGTCTGGAAACACCATATATTTT. The chain carries TRBV7-6 and TRBJ1-3, with D perhaps matching TRBD1 (5 bases). The V end lost 5 bases, the J end lost 1 base, and 9 bases lay between the germline ends. Per germline, CDR1 SGHVS and CDR2 FNYEAQ. The CDR3 length is 14 residues. The variable domain in full, with the rest retrieved from reference TRBV7-6 and TRBJ1-3, is GAGVSQSPRYKVTKRGQDVALRCDPISGHVSLYWYRQALGQGPEFLTYFNYEAQQDKSGLPNDRFSAERPEGSISTLTIQRTEQRDSAMYRCASSLRVSGNTIYFGEGSWLTVV.

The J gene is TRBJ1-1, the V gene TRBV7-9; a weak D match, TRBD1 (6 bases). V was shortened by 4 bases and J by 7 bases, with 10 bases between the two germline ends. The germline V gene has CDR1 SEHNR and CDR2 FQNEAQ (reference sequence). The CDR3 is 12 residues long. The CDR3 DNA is TGTGCCAGCAGCTCCGGACAGCGTGAAGCTTTCTTT. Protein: CASSSGQREAFF.

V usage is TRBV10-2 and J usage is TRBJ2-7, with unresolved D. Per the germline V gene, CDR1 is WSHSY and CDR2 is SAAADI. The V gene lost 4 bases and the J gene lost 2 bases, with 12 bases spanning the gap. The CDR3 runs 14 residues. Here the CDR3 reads CASSARHLAYEQYF. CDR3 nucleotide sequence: TGCGCCAGCAGTGCAAGACACTTAGCCTACGAGCAGTACTTC.

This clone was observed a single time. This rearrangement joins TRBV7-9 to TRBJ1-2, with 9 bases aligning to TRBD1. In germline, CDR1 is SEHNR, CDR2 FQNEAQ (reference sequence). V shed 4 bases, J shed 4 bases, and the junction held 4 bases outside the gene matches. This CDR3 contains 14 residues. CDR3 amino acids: CASSSQTGGYGYTF. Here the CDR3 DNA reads TGTGCCAGCAGCTCCCAGACAGGGGGCTATGGCTACACCTTC.

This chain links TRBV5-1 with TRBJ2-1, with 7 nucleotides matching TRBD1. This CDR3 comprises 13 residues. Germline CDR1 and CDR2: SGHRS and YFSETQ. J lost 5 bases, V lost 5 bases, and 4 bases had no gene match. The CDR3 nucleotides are TGCGCCAGCAGAGGGGGCTTCGACAATGAGCAGTTCTTC. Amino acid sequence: CASRGGFDNEQFF.

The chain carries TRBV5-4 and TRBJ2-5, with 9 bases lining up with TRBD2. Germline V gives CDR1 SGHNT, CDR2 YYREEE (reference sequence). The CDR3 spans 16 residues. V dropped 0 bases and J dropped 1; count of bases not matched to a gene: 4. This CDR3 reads CASSLGPRGGQETQYF. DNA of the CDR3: TGTGCCAGCAGCTTGGGTCCGCGGGGGGGCCAAGAGACCCAGTACTTC.

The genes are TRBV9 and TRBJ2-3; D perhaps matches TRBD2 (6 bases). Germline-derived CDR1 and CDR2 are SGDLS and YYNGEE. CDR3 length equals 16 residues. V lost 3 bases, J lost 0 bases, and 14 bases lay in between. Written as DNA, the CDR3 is TGTGCCAGCAGCGCGCGGCGGGAAACTAGCACAGATACGCAGTATTTT. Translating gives CASSARRETSTDTQYF.

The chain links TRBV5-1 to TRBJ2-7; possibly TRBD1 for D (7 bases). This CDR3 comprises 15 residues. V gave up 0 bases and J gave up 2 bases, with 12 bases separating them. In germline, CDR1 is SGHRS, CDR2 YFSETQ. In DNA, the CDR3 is TGCGCCAGCAGCTTGGATGCAGGGGGGACCTACGAGCAGTACTTC. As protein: CASSLDAGGTYEQYF.